This T cell receptor (beta chain) was observed in a study of radiation and T cells in renal cell carcinoma. Study outcomes and limitations: Top tumor clonotypes rose in blood 2 weeks post-radiation, then contracted.

Time point noted: blood 4 weeks post-SBRT, at nephrectomy. Regarding treatment: 15 Gy SBRT to primary tumor, nephrectomy 4 weeks later. Nephrectomy followed 15 Gy stereotactic body radiation by 4 weeks. After SBRT, blood was collected at 2 and 4 weeks, plus baseline. Clear cell pathology was present in this patient's renal cell carcinoma. On this clone: Its antigen is not known.

This table comes from immunoSEQ multiplex PCR, and its TCRdb copy is limited to in-frame clones, with some not included. This sample has 60,000 or so clones; around 80% occur once, and the top ten carry about 6.4%. The CDR3 is 15 amino acids. Germline V gene data show CDR1 as SGHAT and CDR2 as FQDESV (reference sequence). With V trimmed by 5 bases and J by 6 bases, 6 bases remained unmatched. The specimen comprised blood, sampled from a patient whose treatment included radiotherapy and nephrectomy. The chain has TRBV11-1 and TRBJ2-2; 10 bases fit TRBD2. This sequence was found in a man aged 55 to 69 with renal cell carcinoma. Written as DNA, the CDR3 is TGTGCCAGCAGCCTCGCCGGGACTAGCGCCGGGGAGCTGTTTTTT. Its protein product is CASSLAGTSAGELFF.